This TCR beta chain was identified in a study of blood T cell repertoires in COVID-19. The overall study: The United States, Italy and Spain provided the acute and convalescent COVID-19 samples. The cDNA or gDNA used as material had been derived from T cells, B-cell-depleted T cells, or PBMCs.

The CDR3 has 13 amino acids. V lost 3 bases, J lost 6 bases, and 2 bases stayed unmatched. Per the germline V gene, CDR1 is SGHNT and CDR2 is YENEEA. As originally analysed: Amplifying reference gene primers gave estimates of nucleated cell counts. Measured with immunoSEQ multiplex PCR; TCRdb has only the in-frame clones, and not every one. The V and J calls and clone size were taken over from that table, and D and trimming were inferred from the DNA. Of about 55,000 clones detected, more than 80% appear once; the ten largest clones hold roughly 15%. The sample consisted of peripheral blood. The chain uses TRBV11-3 and TRBJ2-7; 10 bases fit TRBD1. The TCR was taken from an older man with acute or convalescent COVID-19. The CDR3 sequence is CASSLRTGGEQYF. DNA of the CDR3: TGTGCCAGCAGCTTGAGGACAGGGGGCGAGCAGTACTTC.